The T cell receptor (beta chain) under discussion was sequenced for a study of control samples from healthy donors and cancer patients. Between the trimmed V and J ends, which lost 0 bases and 0 bases, there was a span of 1 base. This CDR3 is built from 13 residues. Germline V gene sequence: CDR1 SGHKS, CDR2 YYEKEE (reference sequence). Method: immunoSEQ multiplex PCR; TCRdb's copy keeps in-frame clones and lacks some. Among around 80,000 clones listed, around 87% were seen once. Sequences were obtained from blood. The chain is built from TRBV5-5 and TRBJ1-3, with D unresolved. This TCR came from a man aged 45-65 years in good health. CDR3 bases: TGTGCCAGCAGCTTGGACTCTGGAAACACCATATATTTT. This encodes CASSLDSGNTIYF.